Below, 27 T cell receptor beta chains from the same sample are listed, as sequenced in a study of a mutant IDH1 vaccine in newly diagnosed glioma. Sequenced by immunoSEQ multiplex PCR; TCRdb stores in-frame clones only, minus some. The table includes under 70,000 clones, around 81% detected once. This sample's time point: week 5, during vaccination. It was 300 ug of mutant IDH1 20-mer peptide that made up each vaccine dose, given with topical imiquimod. Their antigen targets remain unknown. The material was PBMCs, obtained from a glioma patient whose treatment included an IDH1 peptide vaccine. The receptors come from a man aged 25-45 years with glioma.

This sequence joins TRBV6-1 and TRBJ1-2; D is unclear. CDR3 size: 13 residues. Germline values: CDR1 MNHNS, CDR2 SASEGT. Trimming left V 6 bases short and J 2 bases short, with 10 bases between. CDR3: CASRGWRNYGYTF. The DNA of the CDR3 is TGTGCCAGCAGAGGGTGGAGGAACTATGGCTACACCTTC.

The chain combines TRBV7-6 with TRBJ1-6, with TRBD1 as a possible D gene (5 bases). Per germline, CDR1 SGHVS and CDR2 FNYEAQ. V lost 2 bases and J lost 12, with 11 bases in between. There are 13 residues in the CDR3. DNA of the CDR3: TGTGCCAGCAGCTTAAGGTTAAGGGGACCCCTCCACTTT. This sequence encodes CASSLRLRGPLHF.

This chain joins TRBV10-2 and TRBJ2-5; 12 nucleotides match TRBD2. The V gene end was trimmed by 4 bases and the J gene end by 2 bases; junction bases not matched to a gene: 8. The germline V gene encodes CDR1 WSHSY and CDR2 SAAADI. This CDR3 spans 17 amino acids. The CDR3 bases are TGCGCCAGCAGTGTACGGGCTAGCGGGGGGGATCAAGAGACCCAGTACTTC. Its translation is CASSVRASGGDQETQYF.

The rearrangement joins TRBV6-5 to TRBJ2-2, with D tentatively TRBD2 (5 bases). Deletions cut 5 bases from V and 4 bases from J, with 14 bases between. CDR3 length: 15 residues. Germline CDR1 reads MNHEY; CDR2 reads SVGAGI. The CDR3 spells CASSTDRDGTGELFF. The DNA of the CDR3 is TGTGCCAGCAGTACAGACCGGGATGGCACCGGGGAGCTGTTTTTT.

The chain has TRBV7-8 and TRBJ1-1; 11 bases are shared with TRBD1. Germline V lookup: CDR1 SGHVS, CDR2 FQNEAQ. The CDR3 runs to 21 residues. The J segment lost 1 base and the V segment lost 5 bases, leaving 21 bases of the junction unmatched. The CDR3 spells CASSPLGSEDRGQTKNTEAFF. The CDR3 coding sequence is TGTGCCAGCAGCCCCCTTGGAAGTGAGGACAGGGGGCAGACAAAGAACACTGAAGCTTTCTTT.

The rearrangement joins TRBV6-6 to TRBJ2-2; D call uncertain. The CDR3 extends over 14 amino acids. V lost 2 bases to trimming and J lost 4 bases, with 8 bases between them. The germline V gene has CDR1 MNHNY and CDR2 SVGAGI (reference sequence). CDR3 residues: CASSYRPGTGELFF. The CDR3 DNA is TGTGCCAGCAGTTACAGACCAGGCACCGGGGAGCTGTTTTTT.

This clone showed up just a few times. The chain uses TRBV19 and TRBJ2-7; no clear D gene. The CDR3 sequence is 13 residues long. Trimming cost V 5 bases and J 3 bases, with 11 bases left between them. Germline assignment: CDR1 LNHDA and CDR2 SQIVND (reference sequence). The CDR3 here is CASSSYTSYEQYF. CDR3 DNA sequence: TGTGCCAGTAGTTCCTACACAAGCTACGAGCAGTACTTC. Full variable domain (rest looked up from reference TRBV19 and TRBJ2-7): DGGITQSPKYLFRKEGQNVTLSCEQNLNHDAMYWYRQDPGQGLRLIYYSQIVNDFQKGDIAEGYSVSREKKESFPLTVTSAQKNPTAFYLCASSSYTSYEQYFGPGTRLTVT.

V gene TRBV10-3 combines with J gene TRBJ2-7, with D possibly being TRBD1 (5 bases). Deletions cut 6 bases from V and 0 bases from J, with 15 bases between. Germline loops: CDR1 ENHRY, CDR2 SYGVKD. There are 15 residues in the CDR3. This chain's CDR3 is CAIRDPQVSSYEQYF. The DNA for the CDR3 is TGTGCCATCAGGGACCCACAGGTGAGCTCCTACGAGCAGTACTTC.

The V and J genes are TRBV18 and TRBJ1-1, with 9 bases fitting TRBD1. This CDR3 is built from 15 residues. Germline-derived CDR1 and CDR2 are KGHSH and LQKENI. The V gene end was trimmed by 3 bases and the J gene end by 5 bases; junction bases not matched to a gene: 7. CDR3 nucleotide sequence: TGTGCCAGCTCACCTCTCGGACAGGGGACGACTGAAGCTTTCTTT. Encoded protein: CASSPLGQGTTEAFF. The variable domain in full, with the rest retrieved from reference TRBV18 and TRBJ1-1, is NAGVMQNPRHLVRRRGQEARLRCSPMKGHSHVYWYRQLPEEGLKFMVYLQKENIIDESGMPKERFSAEFPKEGPSILRIQQVVRGDSAAYFCASSPLGQGTTEAFFGQGTRLTVV.

This clone was recorded only once. This chain uses TRBV28 with TRBJ1-1; D perhaps matches TRBD1 (5 bases). The CDR3 has 13 amino acids. The V gene lost 3 bases and the J gene lost 5 bases, with 10 bases spanning the gap. Germline CDR1 MDHEN, CDR2 SYDVKM. CDR3 nucleotides: TGTGCCAGCAGTTTGGGAAGGGGAACTGAAGCTTTCTTT. It is translated as CASSLGRGTEAFF. The full variable domain, completed using reference TRBV28 and TRBJ1-1, is DVKVTQSSRYLVKRTGEKVFLECVQDMDHENMFWYRQDPGLGLRLIYFSYDVKMKEKGDIPEGYSVSREKKERFSLILESASTNQTSMYLCASSLGRGTEAFFGQGTRLTVV.

This chain links TRBV7-6 with TRBJ2-5; D ambiguous. The length of the CDR3 is 15 residues. The germline V and J ends were trimmed by 4 bases and 1 base, with 13 bases remaining between them. Germline-derived CDR1 and CDR2 are SGHVS and FNYEAQ. CDR3 loop: CASSSPALAQETQYF. The DNA of the CDR3 is TGTGCCAGCAGCTCTCCCGCCCTGGCCCAAGAGACCCAGTACTTC.

This CDR3 is CASGFDQPQHF. CDR3 DNA sequence: TGTGCCAGCGGATTTGATCAGCCCCAGCATTTT. The chain is built from TRBV27 and TRBJ1-5; no definite D call. Germline lookup yields CDR1 MNHEY and CDR2 SMNVEV (reference sequence). Trimming took 8 bases from V and 5 from J, leaving 7 bases between them. The CDR3 totals 11 residues.

This chain uses TRBV2 with TRBJ1-6, with D perhaps matching TRBD1 (5 bases). CDR1 and CDR2 (germline): SNHLY, FYNNEI. CDR3 length: 16 residues. Trimming shortened V by 3 bases and J by 5 bases, and 14 bases separated the two germline ends. As DNA, the CDR3 is TGTGCCAGCAGTGACCCCGGGACGGAACATAATTCACCCCTCCACTTT. Its protein product is CASSDPGTEHNSPLHF. Looking up the rest from reference TRBV2 and TRBJ1-6 gives the full variable domain: EPEVTQTPSHQVTQMGQEVILRCVPISNHLYFYWYRQILGQKVEFLVSFYNNEISEKSEIFDDQFSVERPDGSNFTLKIRSTKLEDSAMYFCASSDPGTEHNSPLHFGNGTRLTVT.

The CDR3 sequence is CASSFTGANQPQHF. The CDR3 nucleotides are TGTGCCAGCAGTTTCACAGGGGCCAATCAGCCCCAGCATTTT. This chain joins TRBV6-5 and TRBJ1-5; the match to TRBD1 covers 7 bases. V shed 4 bases, J shed 3 bases, and the junction held 3 bases outside the gene matches. The CDR3 totals 14 residues. Germline V gene sequence: CDR1 MNHEY, CDR2 SVGAGI.

The chain is built from TRBV11-3 and TRBJ2-2; the D is unclear. V was pared by 2 bases and J by 7 bases, with 17 bases between. CDR3 length: 16 residues. Germline V gene lookup returns CDR1 SGHNT and CDR2 YENEEA. CDR3 nucleotide sequence: TGTGCCAGCAGCTTATTTTTTGGTGGACGGCTCGGGGAGCTGTTTTTT. Translated, it gives CASSLFFGGRLGELFF.

In its sample, this clone was seen a few times. The chain's CDR3 is CASSPYGQGERYGYTF. The CDR3 DNA sequence: TGTGCCAGCAGCCCCTACGGACAGGGGGAACGGTATGGCTACACCTTC. The genes are TRBV7-9 and TRBJ1-2; 10 positions match TRBD1. From germline, CDR1 is SEHNR and CDR2 FQNEAQ (reference sequence). Unmatched junction bases numbered 11, after V lost 5 bases and J lost 5 bases. The CDR3 sequence is 16 residues long.

The chain has TRBV15 and TRBJ1-6, with 7 bases fitting TRBD1. The CDR3 loop spans 15 amino acids. After removal of 0 bases from V and 13 bases from J, the junction contained 9 bases not matched to a gene. The germline gives CDR1 LNHNV, CDR2 YYDKDF (reference sequence). In DNA, the CDR3 is TGTGCCACCAGCAGAGATCCCCGACAGGGAGTGCCCCTCCACTTT. This encodes CATSRDPRQGVPLHF.

This clone was found a few times. V gene TRBV4-1 combines with J gene TRBJ1-1, with D hard to call. Germline CDR1 and CDR2: MGHRA and YSYEKL. The CDR3 covers 14 residues. The V and J ends lost 8 bases and 0 bases respectively, with 13 bases between them. For the CDR3, the DNA is TGCGCCAGCCGTGACACACCTATGAACACTGAAGCTTTCTTT. This translates into CASRDTPMNTEAFF.

The chain employs TRBV6-1 and TRBJ2-5; 14 bases are shared with TRBD2. This CDR3 is built from 18 residues. J gave up 5 bases and V 2 bases, and 10 bases lay outside the gene matches. From germline, CDR1 is MNHNS and CDR2 SASEGT. The CDR3 nucleotides are TGTGCCAGCAGTGAAAGAAGACTAGCGGGGGGGCCTGGGGAGACCCAGTACTTC. Translating gives CASSERRLAGGPGETQYF.

CDR3 coding DNA: TGTGCCAGCAGCTCCCCGGGGGGGACTCAGCCCCAGCATTTT. Translation: CASSSPGGTQPQHF. The chain is built from TRBV7-8 and TRBJ1-5, with D perhaps TRBD1 (5 bases). Germline CDR1 and CDR2: SGHVS and FQNEAQ. V shed 4 bases and J shed 6 bases, with 13 bases lying between them. The CDR3 contains 14 residues.

This chain links TRBV11-3 with TRBJ2-1, with D possibly called TRBD1 or TRBD2 (5 bases each). The ends were cut back, 5 bases at V and 9 bases at J, with 20 bases in the middle. Per the germline V gene, CDR1 is SGHNT and CDR2 is YENEEA. This CDR3 has 15 amino acids. CDR3 in amino acids: CASSPDKGPFSEQFF. CDR3 sequence (DNA): TGTGCCAGCAGCCCCGACAAGGGACCCTTCAGTGAGCAGTTCTTC.

The chain has TRBV5-5 and TRBJ1-5, with D perhaps TRBD1 (6 bases). CDR1 and CDR2 from the germline V gene are SGHKS and YYEKEE (reference sequence). V was clipped by 2 bases and J by 2 bases, with 14 bases between them. This CDR3 has 16 amino acids. This chain's CDR3 is CASSLGGAGGNQPQHF. CDR3 nucleotides: TGTGCCAGCAGCTTAGGGGGGGCTGGAGGCAATCAGCCCCAGCATTTT.

The V call is TRBV6-1, the J call TRBJ1-5, with D perhaps TRBD1 (6 bases). This CDR3 spans 13 amino acids. Trimming pared 6 bases from V and 4 bases from J, leaving 10 bases between. Per the germline V gene, CDR1 is MNHNS and CDR2 is SASEGT. DNA for the CDR3: TGTGCCAGCAGGTCAACAGGGAATCAGCCCCAGCATTTT. Its protein product is CASRSTGNQPQHF.

V usage is TRBV30 and J usage is TRBJ2-7; 7 bases line up with TRBD1. The CDR3 has 13 amino acids. The trim removed 4 bases at V and 7 bases at J, leaving 10 bases unmatched. Germline values: CDR1 GTSNPN, CDR2 SVGIG (reference sequence). The DNA for the CDR3 is TGTGCCTGGACCCTACGGGCAGGGGGAGAGCAGTACTTC. Amino acids: CAWTLRAGGEQYF.

The chain employs TRBV6-5 and TRBJ1-5, with D perhaps matching TRBD1 (5 bases). In germline, CDR1 is MNHEY, CDR2 SVGAGI. V lost 3 bases and J 4 bases, leaving 10 bases between the germline ends. The CDR3 covers 14 residues. The CDR3 protein is CASSYIGANQPQHF. CDR3 nucleotide sequence: TGTGCCAGCAGTTATATAGGGGCAAATCAGCCCCAGCATTTT.

The gene calls are TRBV15 and TRBJ2-7; 9 positions match TRBD1. The CDR3 has 14 residues. From germline, CDR1 is LNHNV and CDR2 YYDKDF (reference sequence). With 1 base clipped from V and 3 bases from J, the junction kept 1 base outside the gene matches. CDR3 amino acids: CATSRADRGYEQYF. CDR3 nucleotides: TGTGCCACCAGCAGAGCGGACAGGGGCTACGAGCAGTACTTC.

The rearrangement links TRBV6-1 to TRBJ2-3, with D unresolved. In germline, CDR1 is MNHNS, CDR2 SASEGT. The CDR3 has 15 amino acids. V was clipped by 7 bases and J by 7 bases, with 21 bases between them. CDR3 residues: CASNLPSSAINTQYF. The CDR3 bases are TGTGCCAGCAACTTGCCGTCCAGTGCCATTAATACGCAGTATTTT.